This TCR beta chain was sequenced in a study of tissue T cells after allogeneic stem cell transplantation. General study points: Anatomically similar tissues had similar TCR repertoires within each patient.

This CDR3 has 16 amino acids. Germline assignment: CDR1 LGHDT and CDR2 YNNKEL (reference sequence). With 3 bases removed from V and 4 bases from J, the gap between germline ends came to 18 bases. This clone was detected a few times. The antigen remains unidentified. Here immunoSEQ multiplex PCR was the method, and the copy in TCRdb shows in-frame clones only, minus some. Among about 25,000 clones, 70% to 75% were seen once, and the ten largest hold 7.5% to 9%. This receptor was taken from a female donor at least 60 years old with lung cancer. The starting material was tissue from the ileum, obtained at autopsy. This rearrangement joins TRBV3-1 (or the pseudogene TRBV3-2) to TRBJ2-5; D possibly corresponds to TRBD2 (5 bases). In nucleotides, the CDR3 is TGTGCCAGCAGCCACTCTAGCCGACACATTGGAGAGACCCAGTACTTC. It specifies CASSHSSRHIGETQYF.